A single sample is the source of the 32 T cell receptor beta chains below, sequenced in a study of beta chain features in type 1 diabetes (dated by TCRdb to the late 2010s). The method behind the library was the immunoSEQ multiplex PCR assay. All of the isolated RNA was reverse transcribed with the High Capacity cDNA Reverse Transcription Kit, so expressed TCRB transcripts were sequenced. In its TCRdb copy, this immuneACCESS table keeps in-frame sequences only and misses some clones. Where compared with another copy, unresolved V genes explain less than half of these, and the others have no known cause. The sample records a few hundred thousand clones, over 25% of which are singletons. The top ten clones comprise roughly 0.066% of the sample. Sequencing was performed on naive CD4+ T cells from blood. According to the study, the label for this sample's cell subset or site signals: true naive CD4+ T cells. Source of these receptors: a man between 18 and 29 years old in good health.

This clone occurred a few times. V usage is TRBV29-1 and J usage is TRBJ1-2, with 7 bases lining up with TRBD1. Germline assignment: CDR1 SQVTM and CDR2 ANQGSEA. The ends lost 4 bases at V and 8 bases at J; junction bases unmatched: 4. The CDR3 has 11 residues. The CDR3 spells CSVGVTGGYTF. The CDR3 DNA reads as TGCAGCGTTGGGGTGACAGGGGGCTACACCTTC.

This clone has only a few counts. The chain carries TRBV29-1 and TRBJ2-7; either TRBD1 or TRBD2 may supply D (5 bases each). The CDR3 spans 13 residues. Trimming removed 2 bases from V and 3 bases from J, with 11 bases in between. Germline V gene lookup returns CDR1 SQVTM and CDR2 ANQGSEA. CDR3 nucleotides: TGCAGCGTTGAACAGGGAGTGGGCTACGAGCAGTACTTC. Translating it yields CSVEQGVGYEQYF.

This rearrangement joins TRBV7-2 to TRBJ1-5; D gene unclear. Per the germline V gene, CDR1 is SGHTA and CDR2 is FQGNSA. The CDR3 has 12 amino acids. The V end was cut by 3 bases, the J end by 3 bases, with 3 bases between. CDR3 bases: TGTGCCAGCAGCTTCTACAATCAGCCCCAGCATTTT. It encodes CASSFYNQPQHF.

This clone was detected once. The J gene is TRBJ2-3, the V gene TRBV5-1, with no clear D. Trimming removed 0 bases at V and 2 bases at J, with 13 bases between. The CDR3 contains 16 residues. Germline assignment: CDR1 SGHRS and CDR2 YFSETQ. Written as DNA, the CDR3 is TGCGCCAGCAGCTTGGGGGCCGGAGCATTCACAGATACGCAGTATTTT. It encodes CASSLGAGAFTDTQYF.

This clone was observed a few times. Other DNA sequences in this specimen translate into the identical CDR3. The V gene is TRBV9, the J gene TRBJ2-5; 11 positions agree with TRBD2. CDR1 is SGDLS and CDR2 is YYNGEE in the germline V gene. J lost 4 bases, V lost 4 bases, and 3 bases had no gene match. The CDR3 extends over 14 amino acids. CDR3 protein: CASSSGLAGETQYF. The CDR3, as DNA: TGTGCCAGCAGCTCAGGACTAGCGGGAGAGACCCAGTACTTC. Full variable domain (missing parts from reference TRBV9 and TRBJ2-5): DSGVTQTPKHLITATGQRVTLRCSPRSGDLSVYWYQQSLDQGLQFLIQYYNGEERAKGNILERFSAQQFPDLHSELNLSSLELGDSALYFCASSSGLAGETQYFGPGTRLLVL.

There are a few counts of this clone. The V call is TRBV30, the J call TRBJ2-1, with 14 nucleotides matching TRBD2. From germline, CDR1 is GTSNPN and CDR2 SVGIG (reference sequence). V lost 1 base, J lost 10 bases, and 6 bases stayed unmatched. This CDR3 contains 15 residues. The CDR3: CAWSARLAGGPEQFF. The CDR3 coding sequence is TGTGCCTGGAGTGCCAGACTAGCGGGAGGGCCGGAGCAGTTCTTC.

The sample holds a few counts of this clone. The chain uses TRBV7-6 and TRBJ2-1; D not certain. Germline V lookup: CDR1 SGHVS, CDR2 FNYEAQ. This CDR3 is built from 15 residues. Trimming shortened V by 4 bases and J by 3 bases, and 13 bases separated the two germline ends. The CDR3, as DNA: TGTGCCAGCAGCTACACGGCGAGCTACTACAATGAGCAGTTCTTC. This translates into CASSYTASYYNEQFF. Complete variable domain (other parts from reference TRBV7-6 and TRBJ2-1): GAGVSQSPRYKVTKRGQDVALRCDPISGHVSLYWYRQALGQGPEFLTYFNYEAQQDKSGLPNDRFSAERPEGSISTLTIQRTEQRDSAMYRCASSYTASYYNEQFFGPGTRLTVL.

This clone occurred a few times. This chain links TRBV6-5 with TRBJ2-5; 7 bases line up with TRBD1. This CDR3 region has 13 residues. Germline CDR1 is MNHEY and CDR2 is SVGAGI. Trimming took 6 bases from V and 4 from J; bases not matched to a gene: 5. Written as DNA, the CDR3 is TGTGCCAGCAGGGAAGGGGGCCGAGAGACCCAGTACTTC. Protein: CASREGGRETQYF.

V and J are TRBV4-1 and TRBJ2-3, with D uncertain. This CDR3 comprises 17 residues. Trimming left V 3 bases short and J 2 bases short, with 18 bases between. CDR1 MGHRA and CDR2 YSYEKL come from the germline V gene. The CDR3 spells CASSQLPRGYSTDTQYF. Here the CDR3 DNA reads TGCGCCAGCAGCCAGTTACCGAGAGGCTACTCCACAGATACGCAGTATTTT.

The V gene is TRBV18, the J gene TRBJ2-7; 11 bases map to TRBD2. This CDR3 has 13 amino acids. The V gene's germline CDR1 is KGHSH and CDR2 LQKENI. With 6 bases clipped from V and 3 bases from J, the junction kept 1 base outside the gene matches. The CDR3 bases are TGTGCCAGCTCGACTAGCGGGAACTACGAGCAGTACTTC. This translates into CASSTSGNYEQYF.

This clone was detected only a few times. The rearrangement joins TRBV9 to TRBJ2-4; 9 nucleotides match TRBD2. Germline V lookup: CDR1 SGDLS, CDR2 YYNGEE. The CDR3 is made up of 17 amino acids. With V trimmed by 4 bases and J by 0 bases, 8 bases remained unmatched. The CDR3 nucleotides read TGTGCCAGCAGCCCTTCGACTAGCGGAGTAGCCAAAAACATTCAGTACTTC. Translating gives CASSPSTSGVAKNIQYF.

This chain joins TRBV2 and TRBJ2-1; 10 nucleotides line up with TRBD2. Trimming at V came to 7 bases and at J to 10 bases, leaving 10 bases not matched to a gene. From germline, CDR1 is SNHLY and CDR2 FYNNEI. This CDR3 is 14 amino acids long. The CDR3 here is CASTPMLAGDEQFF. CDR3 in DNA: TGTGCCAGCACTCCAATGCTAGCGGGAGACGAGCAGTTCTTC. The complete variable domain, with remaining parts taken from reference TRBV2 and TRBJ2-1, reads EPEVTQTPSHQVTQMGQEVILRCVPISNHLYFYWYRQILGQKVEFLVSFYNNEISEKSEIFDDQFSVERPDGSNFTLKIRSTKLEDSAMYFCASTPMLAGDEQFFGPGTRLTVL.

This CDR3 reads CASSRLPGNYGYTF. In nucleotides, the CDR3 is TGTGCCAGCAGCCGTCTGCCAGGGAACTATGGCTACACCTTC. The chain employs TRBV27 and TRBJ1-2; a possible D gene is TRBD1 (5 bases). The V and J ends lost 6 bases and 2 bases respectively, with 13 bases between them. CDR3 length equals 14 residues. The V gene's germline CDR1 is MNHEY and CDR2 SMNVEV (reference sequence).

This clone appeared a few times. Other DNA sequences in this specimen translate into the identical CDR3. V and J are TRBV5-1 and TRBJ2-7; TRBD2 matches 16 bases. Germline CDR1 SGHRS, CDR2 YFSETQ. The CDR3 length is 16 residues. Germline trimming cut 5 bases from V and 2 bases from J; bases unmatched to any gene: 4. The CDR3 loop reads CASSSGTSGRAYEQYF. DNA of the CDR3: TGCGCCAGCAGTTCCGGGACTAGCGGGAGGGCCTACGAGCAGTACTTC.

This chain links TRBV29-1 with TRBJ2-5; D gene uncertain. The J call may be faulty, since TRBJ2-7 better matches the DNA end. Germline V gene data show CDR1 as SQVTM and CDR2 as ANQGSEA. The CDR3 sequence is 13 residues long. Here the CDR3 DNA reads TGCAGCGTGGACGGAGTTAGCTCCTACGAGCAGTACTTC. Its protein is CSVDGVSSYEQYF.

This chain uses TRBV11-2 with TRBJ2-4; the D is unclear. Trimming took off 0 bases at V and 2 bases at J, with 5 bases between the two ends. This CDR3 is built from 14 residues. Looked up from germline, CDR1 is SGHAT and CDR2 is FQNNGV. The CDR3, as DNA: TGTGCCAGCAGCTTAGAGGGGTCCAAAAACATTCAGTACTTC. Protein product: CASSLEGSKNIQYF.

As to this clone: The sample holds other DNA sequences that translate to the same CDR3. This chain connects TRBV5-1 to TRBJ2-1; D unresolved. In germline, CDR1 is SGHRS, CDR2 YFSETQ. CDR3 length: 15 residues. The germline V and J ends were trimmed by 1 base and 0 bases, with 8 bases remaining between them. The CDR3 reads CASSLSSGSYNEQFF. The DNA of the CDR3 is TGCGCCAGCAGCTTGTCTTCAGGCTCCTACAATGAGCAGTTCTTC.

In its sample, this clone was seen a few times. The CDR3 loop reads CASSQDLSTEAFF. CDR3 nucleotides: TGTGCCAGCAGCCAAGATTTGAGTACTGAAGCTTTCTTT. The chain couples TRBV14 to TRBJ1-1; no reliable D call. The germline gives CDR1 SGHDN, CDR2 FVKESK. CDR3 length equals 13 residues. The V end was cut by 0 bases, the J end by 5 bases, with 7 bases between.

This clone has just a few counts. The chain carries TRBV4-1 and TRBJ2-7, with TRBD2 matching 14 bases. The CDR3 spans 16 residues. J was trimmed by 4 bases and V by 2 bases; bases with no gene match: 4. The germline gives CDR1 MGHRA, CDR2 YSYEKL. The CDR3: CASSQRTSGRSYEQYF. CDR3 in DNA: TGCGCCAGCAGCCAAAGGACTAGCGGGAGGTCGTACGAGCAGTACTTC.

This clone was observed a few times. V and J are TRBV11-2 and TRBJ2-4, with D possibly matching TRBD2 (5 bases). Per germline, CDR1 SGHAT and CDR2 FQNNGV. The germline V and J ends were trimmed by 0 bases and 5 bases, with 11 bases remaining between them. The CDR3 sequence is 15 residues long. In DNA form, the CDR3 reads TGTGCCAGCAGCTTAGAAGGAGGAAGGCAAAACATTCAGTACTTC. This codes for CASSLEGGRQNIQYF.

The V call is TRBV4-1, the J call TRBJ1-1, with 7 bases identical to TRBD1. Germline V CDR1 and CDR2: MGHRA, YSYEKL. The CDR3 sequence is 15 residues long. The ends lost 4 bases at V and 2 bases at J; junction bases unmatched: 7. The CDR3 DNA reads TGCGCCAGCAGCCGAGCGGGGACAGCAAACACTGAAGCTTTCTTT. Protein: CASSRAGTANTEAFF.

The V gene is TRBV4-3, the J gene TRBJ2-7; D gene ambiguous. V dropped 2 bases and J dropped 5 bases, with 13 bases sitting between them. The CDR3 is made up of 14 amino acids. From germline, CDR1 is LGHNA and CDR2 YSLEER. The CDR3 DNA reads TGCGCCAGCAGCCAAAGTGGAACAGCACACGAGCAGTACTTC. Translated: CASSQSGTAHEQYF.

V usage is TRBV18 and J usage is TRBJ2-7, with D uncertain. V was shortened by 3 bases and J by 5 bases, with 5 bases between the two germline ends. The CDR3 sequence is 11 residues long. Germline V gives CDR1 KGHSH, CDR2 LQKENI. CDR3 protein: CASSPWDEQYF. The CDR3 nucleotides are TGTGCCAGCTCACCGTGGGACGAGCAGTACTTC.

Turning to this clone: The same CDR3 is also encoded by other DNA sequences in this sample. The CDR3 spells CASSVQGGNEKLFF. The CDR3 nucleotides read TGTGCCAGCAGTGTTCAGGGGGGGAATGAAAAACTGTTTTTT. This chain connects TRBV2 to TRBJ1-4, with 7 bases fitting TRBD1. CDR1 and CDR2 from the germline V gene are SNHLY and FYNNEI. The CDR3 sequence is 14 residues long. Trimming cost V 4 bases and J 5 bases; bases outside gene matches: 4.

In nucleotides, the CDR3 is TGTGCCAGCAGCTCCCGACTAGGGGGAGGGACAGATACGCAGTATTTT. The encoded protein is CASSSRLGGGTDTQYF. The rearrangement links TRBV7-2 to TRBJ2-3; a weak D match, TRBD2 (7 bases). Germline V lookup: CDR1 SGHTA, CDR2 FQGNSA. V lost 4 bases to trimming and J lost 3 bases, with 17 bases between them. The CDR3 totals 16 residues.

This clone came up a few times. The identical CDR3 is also encoded by other nucleotide sequences in the sample. This chain connects TRBV29-1 to TRBJ2-7, with D possibly being TRBD1 or TRBD2 (5 bases each). V dropped 6 bases and J dropped 4 bases, with 7 bases sitting between them. CDR1 is SQVTM and CDR2 is ANQGSEA in the germline V gene. The CDR3 has 10 amino acids. CDR3 sequence: CSVGEYEQYF. The CDR3 bases are TGCAGCGTGGGGGAATACGAGCAGTACTTC.

This rearrangement joins TRBV4-3 to TRBJ2-4; D gene ambiguous. This CDR3 comprises 13 residues. Germline lookup yields CDR1 LGHNA and CDR2 YSLEER. Deletions cut 0 bases from V and 10 bases from J, with 10 bases between. CDR3 in DNA: TGCGCCAGCAGCCAAGAAGCGTCCGATATTCAGTACTTC. Translated, it gives CASSQEASDIQYF.

The V and J genes are TRBV9 and TRBJ2-5; the D gene is possibly TRBD1 (6 bases). From germline, CDR1 is SGDLS and CDR2 YYNGEE. The CDR3 totals 13 residues. The V gene lost 2 bases and the J gene lost 4 bases, with 9 bases spanning the gap. The CDR3 protein is CASSVRGAETQYF. The CDR3, as DNA: TGTGCCAGCAGCGTCAGGGGCGCAGAGACCCAGTACTTC.

This clone has only a few counts. This rearrangement joins TRBV4-3 to TRBJ1-2, with D possibly matching TRBD1 (5 bases). The CDR3 spans 15 residues. Trimming shortened V by 0 bases and J by 3 bases, and 11 bases separated the two germline ends. Germline V gene sequence: CDR1 LGHNA, CDR2 YSLEER. The CDR3 loop reads CASSQESRGYYGYTF. The CDR3 region has the DNA TGCGCCAGCAGCCAAGAATCGAGGGGTTACTATGGCTACACCTTC.

V gene TRBV5-1 combines with J gene TRBJ1-1; D remains unclear. Germline V lookup: CDR1 SGHRS, CDR2 YFSETQ. The CDR3 length is 14 residues. V lost 1 base, J lost 1 base, and 8 bases lay in between. This chain's CDR3 is CASSLMGANTEAFF. The CDR3 region has the DNA TGCGCCAGCAGCTTGATGGGTGCGAACACTGAAGCTTTCTTT.

V and J are TRBV29-1 and TRBJ2-7; TRBD1 aligns across 7 bases. CDR3 length equals 12 residues. The V gene's germline CDR1 is SQVTM and CDR2 ANQGSEA. V shed 5 bases, J shed 5 bases, and the junction held 6 bases outside the gene matches. For the CDR3, the DNA is TGCAGCGTTAACAGGGGATTTAACGAGCAGTACTTC. This codes for CSVNRGFNEQYF.

This clone was picked up a small number of times. The genes are TRBV10-3 and TRBJ2-3; 8 nucleotides align to TRBD1. V shed 6 bases, J shed 6 bases, and the junction held 8 bases outside the gene matches. CDR1 and CDR2 (germline): ENHRY, SYGVKD. The CDR3 runs to 14 residues. The CDR3 region is CAIREDRDGDTQYF. The CDR3 nucleotides read TGTGCCATCAGGGAGGACAGGGACGGCGATACGCAGTATTTT.